This T cell receptor beta chain was obtained from a study of CD8 T cells in ankylosing spondylitis. Findings of the study overall: Several highly homologous variants formed a TCR beta motif that appeared characteristic of ankylosing spondylitis blood.

As regards this clonotype: Its antigen is undetermined.

This CDR3 has 11 amino acids. CDR1 is SEHNR, CDR2 FQNEAQ, per germline (reference sequence). V was cut by 6 bases and J by 9 bases, with 9 bases left in between. Quantitative barcoded 5'-RACE was used to prepare TCR beta libraries. TCRdb reprocessed the 5' RACE reads via MiXCR and lists one record per CDR3 protein. There are 400,000 or so distinct CDR3 sequences in the sample; roughly a quarter occur only once, and 0.89% lies in the top ten. Material for sequencing was blood, either unsorted or a sorted T cell fraction (not recorded which). This sequence joins TRBV7-9 and TRBJ2-1, with D possibly being TRBD1 (6 bases). This TCR derives from a male donor with ankylosing spondylitis. CDR3 DNA sequence: TGTGCCAGCAGTTCAGGGGTTGAGCAGTTCTTC. It codes for CASSSGVEQFF.